This T cell receptor (beta chain) emerged from a study of CD8 T cells in ankylosing spondylitis. TCRdb re-called the 5' RACE reads with MiXCR, one entry per CDR3 protein. The data show hundreds of thousands of distinct CDR3 sequences, approximately 11% seen once. The CDR3 is 17 residues long. V shed 1 base and J 5 bases; nucleotides not matched to a gene: 11. Germline CDR1 and CDR2: LNHNV and YYDKDF (reference sequence). This clonotype was recorded a few times. Antigen: not known. Study observations and caveats: Several highly homologous variants made up a TCR beta motif, and this motif appeared characteristic of ankylosing spondylitis blood.

This sequence originates from a male donor with ankylosing spondylitis. The rearrangement uses TRBV15 and TRBJ1-1; 9 bases are shared with TRBD1. The sample was blood, either unsorted or a sorted T cell fraction (not recorded which). The DNA for the CDR3 is TGTGCCACCAGCAGAGGCGGACAGGGGTCCTTAGGGACTGAAGCTTTCTTT. It codes for CATSRGGQGSLGTEAFF.